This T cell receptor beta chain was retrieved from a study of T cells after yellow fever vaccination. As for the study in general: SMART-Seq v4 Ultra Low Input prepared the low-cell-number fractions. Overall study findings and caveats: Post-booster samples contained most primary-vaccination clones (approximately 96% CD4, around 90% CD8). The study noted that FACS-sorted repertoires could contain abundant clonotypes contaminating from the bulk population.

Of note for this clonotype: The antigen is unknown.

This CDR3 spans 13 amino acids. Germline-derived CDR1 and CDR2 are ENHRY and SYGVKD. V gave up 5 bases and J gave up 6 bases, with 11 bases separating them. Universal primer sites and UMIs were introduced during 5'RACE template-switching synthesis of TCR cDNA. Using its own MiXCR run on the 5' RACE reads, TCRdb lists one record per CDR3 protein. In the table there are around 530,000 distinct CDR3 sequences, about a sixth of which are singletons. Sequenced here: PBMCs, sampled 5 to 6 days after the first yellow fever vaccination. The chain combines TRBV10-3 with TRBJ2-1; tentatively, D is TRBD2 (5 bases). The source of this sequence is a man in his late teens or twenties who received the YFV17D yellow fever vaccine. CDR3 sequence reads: CAISKDSINEQFF. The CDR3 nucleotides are TGTGCCATCAGTAAGGACTCAATCAATGAGCAGTTCTTC.